The TCR beta chain under discussion was sequenced for a study of T-cell reconstitution after alpha-beta-depleted transplantation in children. On this clonotype itself: The target antigen is unknown.

Study conclusions and caveats: T-cell counts and diversity were attributed mostly to newly produced T cells one year after transplant. Reportedly, only several hundred clones from non-depleted graft cells drove alpha-beta T-cell counts at about two months.

Library preparation (for TCRbeta) was performed with unique molecular identifiers. TCRdb re-analysed the PCR reads in MiXCR, keeping a single row per CDR3 protein. The sample lists fewer than 550,000 distinct CDR3 sequences; roughly 10% were seen once. This receptor was identified in a female patient aged 2-15 years who had a stem cell transplant for aplastic anemia, so the T cells may come from the graft donor. The source was PBMCs, mostly from graft donor cells, collected 180 days after TCRalphabeta/CD19-depleted stem cell transplant.

The CDR3 loop reads CASSQAGTGSSYEQYV. CDR3 coding DNA: TGTGCCAGCAGCCAAGCGGGGACGGGAAGCTCCTACGAGCAGTACGTC. The V call is TRBV14, the J call TRBJ2-7; D is possibly TRBD1 or TRBD2 (5 bases each). Trimming took off 1 base at V and 0 bases at J, with 13 bases between the two ends. The germline V gene has CDR1 SGHDN and CDR2 FVKESK. The CDR3 is made up of 16 amino acids.